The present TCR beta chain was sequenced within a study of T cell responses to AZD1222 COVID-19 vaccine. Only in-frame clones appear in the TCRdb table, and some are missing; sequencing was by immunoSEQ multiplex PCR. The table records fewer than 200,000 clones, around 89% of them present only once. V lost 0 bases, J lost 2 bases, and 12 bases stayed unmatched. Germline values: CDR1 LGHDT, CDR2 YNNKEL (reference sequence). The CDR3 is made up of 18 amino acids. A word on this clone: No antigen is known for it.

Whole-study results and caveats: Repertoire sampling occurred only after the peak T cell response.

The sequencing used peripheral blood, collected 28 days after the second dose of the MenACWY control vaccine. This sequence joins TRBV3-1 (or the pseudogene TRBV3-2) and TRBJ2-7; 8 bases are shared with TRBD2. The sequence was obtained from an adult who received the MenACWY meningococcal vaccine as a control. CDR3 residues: CASSQDYGGAGAAYEQYF. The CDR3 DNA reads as TGTGCCAGCAGCCAAGATTACGGCGGAGCGGGAGCGGCCTACGAGCAGTACTTC.